One T cell receptor beta chain is described in this entry. The sample belongs to a study of cytomegalovirus exposure and HLA in healthy donors. Among the donors, all were healthy bone marrow donors. Use of 60 Vbeta and 13 Jbeta primers characterized the PCR. TCRdb's copy holds only in-frame clones and misses some; the assay was immunoSEQ multiplex PCR. The sample shows 110,000 to 150,000 clones, around 83% of them seen only once. Trimming shortened V by 5 bases and J by 0 bases, and 14 bases separated the two germline ends. Germline CDR1 SEHNR, CDR2 FQNEAQ (reference sequence). The CDR3 extends over 16 amino acids.

This clonotype originated in a man aged 35-49 years in good health and CMV-seropositive. The sample taken for sequencing was PBMCs. This chain links TRBV7-9 with TRBJ2-4, with a possible D match to TRBD1 (6 bases). The CDR3 DNA is TGTGCCAGCAGCCCAGAGGGGGAGCTAGCCAAAAACATTCAGTACTTC. It yields the protein CASSPEGELAKNIQYF. The full variable domain, completed using reference TRBV7-9 and TRBJ2-4, is DTGVSQNPRHKITKRGQNVTFRCDPISEHNRLYWYRQTLGQGPEFLTYFQNEAQLEKSRLLSDRFSAERPKGSFSTLEIQRTEQGDSAMYLCASSPEGELAKNIQYFGAGTRLSVL.